These 27 T cell receptor beta chains came from one sample sequenced in a study of T cells in Graves' hyperthyroidism and ophthalmopathy (dated by TCRdb to between 2018 and 2020). Receptor amplification or capture employed multiplex PCR. Sequencing was carried out with an Illumina HiSeq 2000. The TCR beta CDR3 regions were amplified from RNA transcripts. The first round of RT-PCR for the TCR CDR3 was performed with the HTBI primer set and the Qiagen OneStep RT-PCR kit. TCRdb reprocessing: public reads trimmed at Q25 with fastp, clones called with MiXCR, in-frame beta chains kept. Records with the same CDR3 protein are collapsed into one entry carrying the most frequent genes and DNA. Present in this sample are hundreds of thousands of distinct CDR3 sequences, less than 15% of which were seen just once. Clones ranked in the top ten supply around 9.2% of the sample. Sequenced material: blood. These receptors all come from a woman aged 18-29 years with Graves' hyperthyroidism.

V is TRBV12-3 or TRBV12-4 and J is TRBJ1-5; D uncertain. The V and J ends lost 3 bases and 3 bases respectively, with 9 bases between them. This CDR3 is built from 14 residues. CDR3 loop: CASSLRRTNQPQHF. CDR3 nucleotides: TGTGCCAGCAGTTTGAGACGGACCAATCAGCCCCAGCATTTT.

To note about this clonotype: This may arise from a read error, as a much more abundant clone is one base away. This chain connects TRBV9 to TRBJ2-5, with 9 bases matching TRBD1. Germline assignment: CDR1 SGDLS and CDR2 YYNGEE. The CDR3 length is 16 residues. DNA of the CDR3: TGTGTCAGCAGCCAAATTGGGGACAGGGCGAGGCAGACCCAGTACTTC. Its protein product is CVSSQIGDRARQTQYF.

This clonotype occurred a few times. The chain has TRBV9 and TRBJ2-1; TRBD2 matches at 9 bases. The CDR3 length is 15 residues. V shed 4 bases and J 4 bases; nucleotides not matched to a gene: 6. CDR1 is SGDLS and CDR2 is YYNGEE in the germline V gene. The CDR3 DNA is TGTGCCAGCAGCCCTCGGACTAGCGCGTACAATGAGCAGTTCTTC. The encoded protein is CASSPRTSAYNEQFF.

The V and J genes are TRBV4-1 and TRBJ1-3, with a weak D call TRBD1 (6 bases). CDR1 is MGHRA, CDR2 YSYEKL, per germline. The CDR3 extends over 17 amino acids. V was pared by 2 bases and J by 0 bases, with 14 bases between. The CDR3: CASSQLRGRLSGNTIYF. CDR3 sequence (DNA): TGCGCCAGCAGCCAACTACGGGGGCGACTCTCTGGAAACACCATATATTTT.

This clonotype was recorded once. V gene TRBV30 combines with J gene TRBJ1-2; tentatively, D is TRBD1 (5 bases). V was shortened by 0 bases and J by 8 bases, with 13 bases between the two germline ends. Germline CDR1 is GTSNPN and CDR2 is SVGIG (reference sequence). This CDR3 has 13 amino acids. Here the CDR3 DNA reads TGTGCCTGGAGTGTACAGGCGGCCGCCGGCTACACCTTC. This sequence encodes CAWSVQAAAGYTF.

This clonotype was recorded at least ten times. J is TRBJ1-5 and V is TRBV20-1, with TRBD1 as a possible D gene (6 bases). CDR3 length equals 14 residues. The V end was cut by 5 bases, the J end by 0 bases, with 11 bases between. Germline V gene data show CDR1 as DFQATT and CDR2 as SNEGSKA (reference sequence). The CDR3 bases are TGCAGTGCTGAGGACAGTAATAGCAATCAGCCCCAGCATTTT. Amino acids: CSAEDSNSNQPQHF.

This clonotype was seen at least ten times. This rearrangement joins TRBV5-1 to TRBJ2-5, with D perhaps assigned TRBD1 or TRBD2 (5 bases each). This CDR3 has 14 residues. Germline values: CDR1 SGHRS, CDR2 YFSETQ. Trimming cost V 2 bases and J 4 bases, with 12 bases left between them. The CDR3 nucleotides read TGCGCCAGCAGCTTTAGCGAAAGGGGAGAGACCCAGTACTTC. Its translation is CASSFSERGETQYF.

In this sample, this clonotype turned up many times. The chain joins TRBV18 to TRBJ2-5; D perhaps matches TRBD1 (6 bases). Germline V gene lookup returns CDR1 KGHSH and CDR2 LQKENI. The V gene lost 5 bases and the J gene lost 5 bases, with 9 bases spanning the gap. CDR3 size: 12 residues. The CDR3 is CASSRQVETQYF. In DNA, the CDR3 is TGTGCCAGCTCAAGACAGGTGGAGACCCAGTACTTC.

This clonotype was seen many times. The chain has TRBV28 and TRBJ2-3; 9 bases are a match to TRBD2. The junction had 10 bases not matched to a gene; V was cut back by 6 bases and J by 3 bases. The CDR3 loop spans 16 amino acids. Germline V CDR1 and CDR2: MDHEN, SYDVKM. In DNA, the CDR3 is TGTGCCAGCAGCCTCCTAGCGGGAAAACTTACAGATACGCAGTATTTT. Encoded protein: CASSLLAGKLTDTQYF.

This clonotype showed up many times. This rearrangement joins TRBV14 to TRBJ1-2; 9 nucleotides align to TRBD1. This CDR3 contains 13 residues. CDR1 is SGHDN and CDR2 is FVKESK in the germline V gene. Trimming at V came to 4 bases and at J to 8 bases, leaving 5 bases not matched to a gene. The CDR3 DNA sequence: TGTGCCAGCAGCCCAAGGACAGGGGCGGGCTACACCTTC. Translating it yields CASSPRTGAGYTF.

This clonotype was seen more than once but under ten times. The chain joins TRBV5-1 to TRBJ2-1, with D possibly TRBD1 on 5 matching bases. The germline gives CDR1 SGHRS, CDR2 YFSETQ. V was trimmed by 3 bases and J by 4 bases, leaving 23 bases between them. The CDR3 is made up of 18 amino acids. CDR3 bases: TGCGCCAGCAGCTACGACAGACTCAGCGCCCGCTTATACAATGAGCAGTTCTTC. Its protein is CASSYDRLSARLYNEQFF.

This clonotype was counted a few times. The chain joins TRBV9 to TRBJ2-2; D call uncertain. Germline values: CDR1 SGDLS, CDR2 YYNGEE. V was pared by 0 bases and J by 0 bases, with 3 bases between. CDR3 length: 14 amino acids. The CDR3 nucleotides are TGTGCCAGCAGCGTAGTCCCGAACACCGGGGAGCTGTTTTTT. Translated, it gives CASSVVPNTGELFF.

This clonotype appeared many times. The chain is built from TRBV24-1 and TRBJ1-2; the match to TRBD1 covers 7 bases. The CDR3 consists of 15 residues. The germline CDR1 and CDR2 sequences are KGHDR and SFDVKD. Germline trimming cut 3 bases from V and 3 bases from J; bases unmatched to any gene: 6. CDR3 in amino acids: CATSDPRQGDYGYTF. CDR3 DNA: TGTGCCACCAGTGATCCGAGACAGGGAGACTATGGCTACACCTTC.

The gene calls are TRBV12-3 or TRBV12-4 and TRBJ2-1; 10 bases line up with TRBD2. The V gene end was trimmed by 3 bases and the J gene end by 10 bases; junction bases not matched to a gene: 15. This CDR3 region has 17 residues. The DNA of the CDR3 is TGTGCCAGCAGTTTTCGTCGGGGGGGAGCGGGGGGGGGGGAGCAGTTCTTC. Translated: CASSFRRGGAGGGEQFF.

This clonotype came up many times. The genes are TRBV28 and TRBJ1-3; maybe TRBD1 (5 bases). The CDR3 extends over 14 amino acids. With 3 bases removed from V and 4 bases from J, the gap between germline ends came to 10 bases. CDR1 is MDHEN, CDR2 SYDVKM, per germline. Written as DNA, the CDR3 is TGTGCCAGCAGTTTTGGGGGGGTCGGAAACACCATATATTTT. Amino acids: CASSFGGVGNTIYF.

This clonotype was counted only a few times. CDR3 residues: CASSLLDGGYGYTF. The CDR3 DNA reads TGTGCCAGCAGTTTGTTGGATGGTGGCTATGGCTACACCTTC. The chain is built from TRBV12-3 or TRBV12-4 and TRBJ1-2; D is unresolved. The CDR3 length is 14 residues. V was shortened by 3 bases and J by 4 bases, with 12 bases between the two germline ends.

The table lists this clonotype with a few counts. CDR3 sequence reads: CASSFGLSKETQYF. The CDR3 region has the DNA TGTGCCAGCAGCTTCGGACTAAGCAAAGAGACCCAGTACTTC. This chain uses TRBV3-1 with TRBJ2-5, with D possibly being TRBD2 (6 bases). The germline V and J ends were trimmed by 5 bases and 3 bases, with 13 bases remaining between them. The CDR3 extends over 14 amino acids. Germline loops: CDR1 LGHDT, CDR2 YNNKEL (reference sequence).

This clonotype was seen just once. Here the CDR3 DNA reads TGCAGTGCCAGCAGCCCAGGCGTTATGAACACTGAAGCTTTCTTT. Encoded protein: CSASSPGVMNTEAFF. The chain has TRBV20-1 and TRBJ1-1; D unclear. The CDR3 length is 15 residues. The germline V and J ends were trimmed by 6 bases and 0 bases, with 17 bases remaining between them. Germline V CDR1 and CDR2: DFQATT, SNEGSKA (reference sequence).

The V and J genes are TRBV12-5 and TRBJ2-3; D call uncertain. CDR1 and CDR2 from the germline V gene are LGHNT and FRNRAP. Trimming pared 2 bases from V and 0 bases from J, leaving 9 bases between. CDR3 length: 15 residues. In nucleotides, the CDR3 is TGTGCTAGTGGTTTGATGAGTGATAGCACAGATACGCAGTATTTT. Translated, it gives CASGLMSDSTDTQYF.

This clonotype was found many times. This chain connects TRBV20-1 to TRBJ1-1; tentatively, D is TRBD1 (5 bases). This CDR3 has 13 residues. Germline V gene sequence: CDR1 DFQATT, CDR2 SNEGSKA (reference sequence). The V end was cut by 6 bases, the J end by 1 base, with 12 bases between. This CDR3 is CSAPQDRNTEAFF. DNA of the CDR3: TGCAGTGCCCCTCAAGACAGGAACACTGAAGCTTTCTTT.

The rearrangement links TRBV5-1 to TRBJ1-1, with 7 bases matching TRBD1. The CDR3 sequence is 18 residues long. V dropped 4 bases and J dropped 3; count of bases not matched to a gene: 18. Germline CDR1 and CDR2: SGHRS and YFSETQ. CDR3 protein: CASSPRPDRLYMDTEAFF. CDR3 nucleotides: TGCGCCAGCAGCCCCCGGCCGGACAGGCTTTATATGGACACTGAAGCTTTCTTT.

Only a few counts were recorded for this clonotype. The V and J genes are TRBV4-1 and TRBJ2-7; TRBD2 might be the D (6 bases). CDR1 is MGHRA and CDR2 is YSYEKL in the germline V gene. V shed 2 bases and J shed 3 bases, with 11 bases lying between them. The CDR3 totals 14 residues. Here the CDR3 reads CASSQTSGVYEQYF. The CDR3 coding sequence is TGCGCCAGCAGCCAAACCTCGGGGGTCTACGAGCAGTACTTC.

This clonotype turned up a few times. The chain employs TRBV3-1 and TRBJ1-2, with TRBD1 as a possible D gene (5 bases). Germline V gene sequence: CDR1 LGHDT, CDR2 YNNKEL (reference sequence). This CDR3 spans 15 amino acids. Trimming took 4 bases from V and 3 from J, leaving 15 bases between them. The CDR3 region is CASSLSLGADYGYTF. The CDR3 region has the DNA TGTGCCAGCAGCCTCAGTCTTGGGGCGGACTATGGCTACACCTTC. The full variable domain, in which reference TRBV3-1 and TRBJ1-2 provide the parts outside the CDR3, is DTAVSQTPKYLVTQMGNDKSIKCEQNLGHDTMYWYKQDSKKFLKIMFSYNNKELIINETVPNRFSPKSPDKAHLNLHINSLELGDSAVYFCASSLSLGADYGYTFGSGTRLTVV.

This clonotype has only one observation. This may be a read error, as it is one base from a much larger clone. The chain combines TRBV2 with TRBJ1-4; D is ambiguous. CDR3 length: 13 amino acids. CDR1 SNHLY and CDR2 FYNNEI come from the germline V gene. CDR3 region: CASERYFNEKLVF. CDR3 in DNA: TGTGCCAGCGAAAGATACTTTAATGAAAAACTGGTTTTT.

This clonotype was observed many times. The CDR3 here is CASILLGGQGFFNEQFF. The CDR3 nucleotides are TGTGCCAGCATCCTACTGGGGGGGCAGGGGTTCTTTAATGAGCAGTTCTTC. This sequence joins TRBV7-8 and TRBJ2-1; possible D gene TRBD2, 7 bases. CDR1 and CDR2 from the germline V gene are SGHVS and FQNEAQ. V was cut by 7 bases and J by 7 bases, with 26 bases left in between. The CDR3 is 17 residues long.

This clonotype has at least ten counts. This chain connects TRBV11-2 to TRBJ2-7; TRBD1 aligns across 9 bases. CDR1 is SGHAT, CDR2 FQNNGV, per germline. With 5 bases clipped from V and 7 bases from J, the junction kept 6 bases outside the gene matches. The CDR3 loop spans 13 amino acids. CDR3 protein: CASSHPDRGEQYF. The CDR3 nucleotides read TGTGCCAGCAGCCACCCGGACAGGGGTGAGCAGTACTTC.

V and J are TRBV28 and TRBJ1-4; D unresolved. Trimming left V 6 bases short and J 10 bases short, with 9 bases between. In germline, CDR1 is MDHEN, CDR2 SYDVKM. The CDR3 runs 11 residues. The CDR3 spells CASSSLVKLFF. The CDR3 nucleotides are TGTGCCAGCAGCTCCTTAGTAAAACTGTTTTTT. The whole variable domain, remainder taken from reference TRBV28 and TRBJ1-4, is DVKVTQSSRYLVKRTGEKVFLECVQDMDHENMFWYRQDPGLGLRLIYFSYDVKMKEKGDIPEGYSVSREKKERFSLILESASTNQTSMYLCASSSLVKLFFGSGTQLSVL.